The text below deals with one T cell receptor (beta chain). Its antigen is undetermined. The data stem from a study of beta chain features in type 1 diabetes. Findings and limits, study-wide: The similarity of naive, central memory and Treg TCRB repertoires appeared greater among patients than among healthy donors.

Expressed TCRB transcripts were sequenced because the entire RNA isolate underwent reverse transcription. Profiled with immunoSEQ multiplex PCR; TCRdb holds only in-frame clones, not every one. Seen here are around 250,000 clones, about 71% observed once, and the top ten hold around 0.057%. Between the trimmed V and J ends, which lost 1 base and 4 bases, there was a span of 11 bases. The CDR3 loop spans 14 amino acids. CDR1 GTSNPN and CDR2 SVGIG come from the germline V gene (reference sequence). The specimen was naive CD4+ T cells from blood. The source of this sequence is a man aged 25 to 45 in good health. The chain couples TRBV30 to TRBJ2-1, with D uncertain. Here the CDR3 reads CAWSGSGLYNEQFF. As DNA, the CDR3 is TGTGCCTGGAGTGGGTCAGGATTATACAATGAGCAGTTCTTC. Looking up the rest from reference TRBV30 and TRBJ2-1 gives the full variable domain: SQTIHQWPATLVQPVGSPLSLECTVEGTSNPNLYWYRQAAGRGLQLLFYSVGIGQISSEVPQNLSASRPQDRQFILSSKKLLLSDSGFYLCAWSGSGLYNEQFFGPGTRLTVL.